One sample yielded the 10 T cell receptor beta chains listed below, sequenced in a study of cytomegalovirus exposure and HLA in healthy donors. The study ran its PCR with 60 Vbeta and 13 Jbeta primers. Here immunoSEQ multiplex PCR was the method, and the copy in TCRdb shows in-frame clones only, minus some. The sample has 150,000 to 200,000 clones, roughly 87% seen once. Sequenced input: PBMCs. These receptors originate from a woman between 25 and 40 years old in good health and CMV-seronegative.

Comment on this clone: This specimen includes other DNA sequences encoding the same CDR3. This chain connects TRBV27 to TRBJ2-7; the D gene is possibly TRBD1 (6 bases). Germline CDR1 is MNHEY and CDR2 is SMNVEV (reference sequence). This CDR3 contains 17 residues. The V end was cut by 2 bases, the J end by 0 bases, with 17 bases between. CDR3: CASSLRAGVRGSYEQYF. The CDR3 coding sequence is TGTGCCAGCAGTTTACGGGCAGGGGTTAGGGGCTCCTACGAGCAGTACTTC.

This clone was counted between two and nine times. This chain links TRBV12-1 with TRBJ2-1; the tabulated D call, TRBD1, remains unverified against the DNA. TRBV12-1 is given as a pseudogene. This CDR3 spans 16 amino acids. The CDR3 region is CASSTPDREAYNEQFF. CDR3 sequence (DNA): TGTGCCAGCAGCACACCGGACAGGGAGGCCTACAATGAGCAGTTCTTC.

This CDR3 is CASSPLAGAIADTQYF. CDR3 DNA sequence: TGTGCCAGCAGCCCGCTGGCGGGAGCGATCGCAGATACGCAGTATTTT. The genes are TRBV7-2 and TRBJ2-3, with 7 bases fitting TRBD2. CDR1 and CDR2 from the germline V gene are SGHTA and FQGNSA. V lost 5 bases and J lost 4; bases outside the gene matches: 12. The CDR3 is made up of 16 amino acids.

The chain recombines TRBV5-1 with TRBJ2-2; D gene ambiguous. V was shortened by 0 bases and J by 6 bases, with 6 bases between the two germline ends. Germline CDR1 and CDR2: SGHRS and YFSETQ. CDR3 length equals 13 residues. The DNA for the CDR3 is TGCGCCAGCAGCTTGGTCGGGTCCGGGGAGCTGTTTTTT. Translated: CASSLVGSGELFF.

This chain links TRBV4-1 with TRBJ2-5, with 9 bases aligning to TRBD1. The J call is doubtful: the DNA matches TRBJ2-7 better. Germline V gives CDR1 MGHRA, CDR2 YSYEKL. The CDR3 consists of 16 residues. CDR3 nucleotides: TGCGCCAGCAGCCAGCCTGGGACAGGGAGCTCCTACGAGCAGTACTTC. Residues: CASSQPGTGSSYEQYF.

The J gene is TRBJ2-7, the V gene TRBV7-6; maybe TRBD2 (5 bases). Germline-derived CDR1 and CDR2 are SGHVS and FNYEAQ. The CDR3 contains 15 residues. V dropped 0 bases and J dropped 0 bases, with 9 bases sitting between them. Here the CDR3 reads CASSLARGSSYEQYF. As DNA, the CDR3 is TGTGCCAGCAGCTTAGCGCGAGGGAGCTCCTACGAGCAGTACTTC.

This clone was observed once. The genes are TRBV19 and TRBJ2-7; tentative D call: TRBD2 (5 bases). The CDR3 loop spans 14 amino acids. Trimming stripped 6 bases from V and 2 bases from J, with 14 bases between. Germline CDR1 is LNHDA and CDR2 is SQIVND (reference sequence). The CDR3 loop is CASSQPGSTYEQYF. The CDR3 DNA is TGTGCCAGTAGCCAACCGGGATCCACCTACGAGCAGTACTTC.

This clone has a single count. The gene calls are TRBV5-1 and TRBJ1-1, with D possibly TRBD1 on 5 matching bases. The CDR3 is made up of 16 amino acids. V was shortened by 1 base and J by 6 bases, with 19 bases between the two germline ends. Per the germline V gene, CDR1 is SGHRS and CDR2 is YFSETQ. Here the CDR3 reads CASSLRDSALGAEAFF. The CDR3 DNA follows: TGCGCCAGCAGCTTGCGTGACAGCGCTTTGGGCGCTGAAGCTTTCTTT.

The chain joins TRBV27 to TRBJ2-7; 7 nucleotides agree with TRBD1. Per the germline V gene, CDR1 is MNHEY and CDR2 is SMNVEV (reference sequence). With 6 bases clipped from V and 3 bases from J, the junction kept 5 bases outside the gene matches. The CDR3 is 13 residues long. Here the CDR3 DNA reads TGTGCCAGCAGACCGACAGGGTTCTACGAGCAGTACTTC. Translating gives CASRPTGFYEQYF.

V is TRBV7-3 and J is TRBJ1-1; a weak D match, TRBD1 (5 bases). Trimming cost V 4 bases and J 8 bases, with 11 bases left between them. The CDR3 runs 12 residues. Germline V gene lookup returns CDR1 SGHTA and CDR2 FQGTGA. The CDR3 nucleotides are TGTGCCAGCAGCTATTTCGGGGGGGAAGCTTTCTTT. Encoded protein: CASSYFGGEAFF.